The rows below give T cell receptor beta chains drawn from one sample of a study of blood T cell repertoires in COVID-19. The assay was immunoSEQ multiplex PCR, and TCRdb's table has in-frame clones only and misses some. The sample has 350,000 to 500,000 clones, about 88% seen once. The sequenced sample consisted of PBMCs or T cells enriched from blood (not recorded which). The origin of the receptors is a woman aged 18-35 years who had been exposed to COVID-19. The conserved cysteine and the conserved F or W are not part of the CDR3 here. The size field is filled for only some rows; it gives once, few, many or a size class.

TRBJ2-7	once	TRBV5-5	ASSLADLPSYEQY
TRBJ1-1	once	TRBV4-2	ASSPTAETGEAF
TRBJ2-7	few	TRBV4-2	ASSQLLDYEQY
TRBJ2-2	NA	TRBV10-3	AISEPTGTSGPPSGELF
TRBJ2-7	NA	TRBV25-1	ASSDGQGASYEQY
TRBJ1-5	NA	TRBV28	ASSLATGQGLRQPQH
TRBJ2-7	NA	TRBV9	ASSPQGLGIYEQY
TRBJ2-1	NA	TRBV20-1	SASDGQHEQF
TRBJ2-1	NA	TRBV9	ASSPLGASGGAREQF
TRBJ1-3	few	TRBV10-1	ASRRDRAGNTIY
TRBJ2-2	NA	TRBV11-1	ASSFGLWRTGELF
TRBJ1-1	NA	TRBV18	ASAIKQGETEAF
TRBJ1-2	NA	TRBV9	ASSVVEGADYGYT
TRBJ1-4	NA	TRBV6-5	ASSQQGARGEKLF
TRBJ1-4	NA	TRBV14	ASSPRQGNEKLF
TRBJ1-4	NA	TRBV7-7	ASKGQGANEKLF
TRBJ2-7	few	TRBV5-5	ASSIIAGVDSYEQY
TRBJ2-7	few	TRBV6-6	ASSARQGTAQY
TRBJ2-7	NA	TRBV2	ASSDTGASHEQY
TRBJ2-5	NA	TRBV18	ASSPAGTLQETQY
TRBJ1-2	NA	TRBV4-1	ASSQPGTGTYGYT
TRBJ2-7	NA	TRBV6-5	ASTPTGTPSYEQY
TRBJ1-2	NA	TRBV11-2	ASSLEGQFYGYT
TRBJ1-1	NA	TRBV3-1/TRBV3-2	ASRLGTGVAF
TRBJ2-4	NA	TRBV28	ASPPLGEGSLAKNIQY
TRBJ2-7	once	TRBV19	ASSPGQTYEQY
TRBJ2-2	NA	TRBV19	ASKKSAGTANTGELF
TRBJ1-1	NA	TRBV29-1	SVDGGMRDGTEAF
TRBJ1-3	NA	TRBV28	ASSLAGVGGNTIY
TRBJ1-6	NA	TRBV6-1	ASSEIQGAGGSPLH
TRBJ1-5	NA	TRBV6-5	ASRDTNQPQH
TRBJ2-1	NA	TRBV10-1	ASSEVGLAGYNEQF
TRBJ1-1	NA	TRBV7-3	ASSRTGTGTTEAF
TRBJ1-6	NA	TRBV30	AWSVGQGNSPLH
TRBJ2-7	NA	TRBV4-3	ASSQTTGPAYEQY
TRBJ1-5	NA	TRBV7-2	ASSDPDRGGDQPQH
TRBJ2-5	once	TRBV5-1	ASSLSGSRETQY
TRBJ1-3	NA	TRBV18	ASSALIHSGNTIY
TRBJ1-2	NA	TRBV6-5	ASRLQGAGGYT
TRBJ1-1	once	TRBV5-5	ASSQEWGAEAF
TRBJ2-5	NA	TRBV6-5	ASRPYGQETQY
TRBJ2-7	NA	TRBV2	ASRPREQLYEQY
TRBJ2-3	NA	TRBV6-5	ASSLLVPGTDTQY
TRBJ2-3	NA	TRBV6-2/TRBV6-3	ASSYSLAGWGTQY
TRBJ2-7	few	TRBV19	ASSSPGHFYEQY